This TCR beta chain originates from a study of blood T cells in healthy people across ages. Study-wide results and caveats: Underestimates were what the diversity estimates from one million T cells were considered to be.

Next came a second PCR, run for roughly 6 to 11 cycles, which used a sample-barcoded 5' primer along with a J-beta primer mix. The template-switch adaptor, which had 12 random nucleotides, put a tag on each cDNA molecule. TCRdb re-called the 5' RACE reads with MiXCR, one entry per CDR3 protein. The table records nearly 800,000 distinct CDR3 sequences, just over 55% of them present only once. In its sample, this clonotype was seen a few times. Antigen: not known. Between the trimmed V and J ends, which lost 6 bases and 3 bases, there was a span of 9 bases. CDR1 is MNHNS, CDR2 SASEGT, per germline. The CDR3 has 13 residues.

This TCR derives from a man aged 40-50 years in good health. Sequenced: blood. The chain recombines TRBV6-1 with TRBJ1-5, with a tentative D call TRBD1 (6 bases). The CDR3 region has the DNA TGTGCCAGCAGGTCAGGGGCCAATCAGCCCCAGCATTTT. Protein product: CASRSGANQPQHF.